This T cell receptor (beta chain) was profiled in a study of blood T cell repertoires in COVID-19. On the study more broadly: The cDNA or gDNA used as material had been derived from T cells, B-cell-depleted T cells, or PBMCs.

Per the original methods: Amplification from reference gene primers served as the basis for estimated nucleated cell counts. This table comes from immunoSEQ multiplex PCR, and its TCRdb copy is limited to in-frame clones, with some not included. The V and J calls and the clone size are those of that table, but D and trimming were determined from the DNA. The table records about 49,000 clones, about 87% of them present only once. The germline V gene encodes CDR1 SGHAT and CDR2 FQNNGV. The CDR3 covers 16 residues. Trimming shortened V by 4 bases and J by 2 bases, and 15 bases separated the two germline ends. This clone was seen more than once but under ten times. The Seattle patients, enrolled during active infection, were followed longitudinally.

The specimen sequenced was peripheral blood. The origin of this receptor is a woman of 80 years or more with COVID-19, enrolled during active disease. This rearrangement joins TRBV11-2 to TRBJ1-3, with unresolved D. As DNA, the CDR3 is TGTGCCAGCAGCTATGAAGCAAGCCTTCCTGGAAACACCATATATTTT. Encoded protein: CASSYEASLPGNTIYF.